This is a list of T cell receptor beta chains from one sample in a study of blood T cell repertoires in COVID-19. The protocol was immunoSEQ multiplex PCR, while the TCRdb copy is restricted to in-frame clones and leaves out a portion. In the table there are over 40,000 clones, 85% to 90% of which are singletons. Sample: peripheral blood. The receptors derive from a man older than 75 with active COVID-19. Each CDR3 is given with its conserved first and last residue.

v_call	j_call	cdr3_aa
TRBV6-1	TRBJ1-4	CASSDQGAGEKLFF
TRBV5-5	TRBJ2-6	CASSLDGGAGANVLTF
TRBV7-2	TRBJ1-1	CASSLLGAQTEAFF
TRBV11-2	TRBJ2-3	CASSLTSGTSTDTQYF
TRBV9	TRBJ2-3	CASTPQAGSTDTQYF
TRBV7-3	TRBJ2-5	CASSFQDQETQYF
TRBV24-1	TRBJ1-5	CAPVHFGSSLSNQPQHF
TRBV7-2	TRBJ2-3	CASSPSGSRTDTQYF
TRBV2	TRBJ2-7	CASSRRGREQYF
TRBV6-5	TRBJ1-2	CASRRPGQATGYTF
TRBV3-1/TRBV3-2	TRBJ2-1	CASSQGTSVPGYNEQFF
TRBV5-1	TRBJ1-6	CASSLSEGQGARGSPLHF
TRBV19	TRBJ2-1	CASRVGDGGRSYNEQFF
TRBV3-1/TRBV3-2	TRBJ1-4	CASSPGGWTNEKLFF
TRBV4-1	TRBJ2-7	CASSQDNRTPYEQYF
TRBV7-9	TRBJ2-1	CASSLPGTSGRSSEQFF
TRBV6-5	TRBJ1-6	CASSRQSTVSPLHF
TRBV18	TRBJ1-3	CASSPKGQGTGNTIYF
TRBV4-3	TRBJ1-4	CASSQDGARREKLFF
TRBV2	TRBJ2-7	CASTARGGADYEQYF
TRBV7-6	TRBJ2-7	CASSPQVAGPDEQYF
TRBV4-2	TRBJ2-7	CASSQDELAGVFQYF
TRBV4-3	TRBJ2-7	CASSFSGTGESYEQYF
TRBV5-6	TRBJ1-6	CASSDQTGHNDSPLHF
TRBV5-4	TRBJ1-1	CASSLSGVNTEAFF
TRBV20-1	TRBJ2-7	CSASTGTSGAPYEQYF
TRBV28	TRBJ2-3	CASSRLAEYTDTQYF
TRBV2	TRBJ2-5	CASTHRSPQETQYF
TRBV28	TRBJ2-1	CASRVSGGSSYNEQFF
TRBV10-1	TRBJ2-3	CASSDRLAGGITDTQYF
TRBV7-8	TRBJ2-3	CASIQRRFSGSTDTQYF
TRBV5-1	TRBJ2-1	CASSVEASGMGDEQFF